These 25 T cell receptor beta chains came from one sample sequenced in a study of vaccination effects on CD4 cells after COVID-19. No antigen has been identified for these receptors. Sequenced by immunoSEQ multiplex PCR; TCRdb stores in-frame clones only, minus some. Among about 50,000 clones listed, 74% were seen once. Researchers isolated CD4+ T cells once approximately eleven days of culture had elapsed. It was between March and December 2020 that the person had a SARS-CoV-2 infection confirmed by PCR. Vaccination of participants consisted of two doses of either the BNT162b2 or mRNA-1273 vaccine. Here the sequenced sample was CD4+ T cells from PBMCs cultured without peptide, taken after COVID-19 vaccination. These receptors all stem from a human donor who had a prior SARS-CoV-2 infection.

This clone was picked up a small number of times. The rearrangement uses TRBV30 and TRBJ1-5; D might be TRBD1 (6 bases). V dropped 2 bases and J dropped 4 bases, with 9 bases sitting between them. The CDR3 loop spans 13 amino acids. Germline CDR1 and CDR2: GTSNPN and SVGIG (reference sequence). The CDR3 sequence is CAWSHRENQPQHF. The CDR3 nucleotides read TGTGCCTGGAGTCACAGGGAAAATCAGCCCCAGCATTTT.

The chain recombines TRBV11-2 with TRBJ2-1; maybe TRBD1 (5 bases). Germline assignment: CDR1 SGHAT and CDR2 FQNNGV. The CDR3 runs to 15 residues. V dropped 1 base and J dropped 0 bases, with 7 bases sitting between them. The CDR3 is CASSLGQSSYNEQFF. The CDR3 nucleotides read TGTGCCAGCAGCTTAGGACAGAGCTCCTACAATGAGCAGTTCTTC.

On this clone itself: Other DNA sequences in the same sample also yield this CDR3. The gene calls are TRBV15 and TRBJ2-3; unclear D gene. Trimming cost V 0 bases and J 5 bases, with 6 bases left between them. Germline lookup yields CDR1 LNHNV and CDR2 YYDKDF (reference sequence). This CDR3 spans 13 amino acids. The CDR3 nucleotides are TGTGCCACCAGCAGAGATCGCGGAGATACGCAGTATTTT. It translates to CATSRDRGDTQYF.

This rearrangement joins TRBV19 to TRBJ1-2, with 11 bases identical to TRBD1. The CDR3 spans 15 residues. Unmatched junction bases numbered 8, after V lost 7 bases and J lost 4 bases. CDR1 is LNHDA and CDR2 is SQIVND in the germline V gene (reference sequence). The CDR3 here is CASTPVDRGLYGYTF. The CDR3, as DNA: TGTGCCAGTACCCCTGTGGACAGGGGGCTCTATGGCTACACCTTC.

V and J are TRBV15 and TRBJ1-4; possibly TRBD1 for D (5 bases). The V end was cut by 4 bases, the J end by 5 bases, with 14 bases between. From germline, CDR1 is LNHNV and CDR2 YYDKDF (reference sequence). The CDR3 contains 15 residues. CDR3 sequence (DNA): TGTGCCACCAGCACTTATCAGGGCCCGAATGAAAAACTGTTTTTT. Its protein product is CATSTYQGPNEKLFF.

This clone was seen a handful of times. The CDR3 sequence: CARTGTGALYTF. As DNA, the CDR3 is TGTGCCAGAACCGGGACAGGGGCCCTTTACACCTTC. V is TRBV2 and J is TRBJ1-2; 10 positions agree with TRBD1. Germline CDR1 reads SNHLY; CDR2 reads FYNNEI. The ends lost 9 bases at V and 11 bases at J; junction bases unmatched: 9. The CDR3 totals 12 residues.

The rearrangement joins TRBV5-1 to TRBJ2-7; D is perhaps TRBD1 (6 bases). The CDR3 contains 15 residues. CDR1 is SGHRS, CDR2 YFSETQ, per germline. Trimming took off 1 base at V and 2 bases at J, with 13 bases between the two ends. The CDR3 protein is CASSLTPQGTYEQYF. The DNA of the CDR3 is TGCGCCAGCAGCTTGACACCCCAGGGGACCTACGAGCAGTACTTC.

CDR3 protein: CASSKDRVAQETQYF. The CDR3 bases are TGTGCCAGTAGTAAAGACAGAGTAGCACAAGAGACCCAGTACTTC. V is TRBV19 and J is TRBJ2-5, with a weak D call TRBD1 (5 bases). CDR3 length: 15 amino acids. V dropped 4 bases and J dropped 2 bases, with 14 bases sitting between them. Germline loops: CDR1 LNHDA, CDR2 SQIVND (reference sequence).

In its sample, this clone was seen a few times. The V gene is TRBV28, the J gene TRBJ2-7; 9 nucleotides align to TRBD1. Germline V gene lookup returns CDR1 MDHEN and CDR2 SYDVKM. V was pared by 0 bases and J by 5 bases, with 8 bases of the junction left unmatched. The CDR3 contains 16 residues. The CDR3 nucleotides read TGTGCCAGCAGTTTATGGGGACAGGGTAAGGGCAACGAGCAGTACTTC. Its translation is CASSLWGQGKGNEQYF.

This sequence joins TRBV24-1 and TRBJ1-4, with 10 bases fitting TRBD1. Germline V lookup: CDR1 KGHDR, CDR2 SFDVKD. The CDR3 is 17 residues long. The V and J ends lost 3 bases and 5 bases, in that order; junction bases with no gene match: 8. The CDR3 here is CATSDLTWTGGNEKLFF. The CDR3 DNA is TGTGCCACCAGTGATCTAACGTGGACAGGGGGAAATGAAAAACTGTTTTTT.

This chain connects TRBV2 to TRBJ2-3; unclear D gene. CDR3 length: 15 amino acids. V was clipped by 6 bases and J by 0 bases, with 13 bases between them. Germline V gene lookup returns CDR1 SNHLY and CDR2 FYNNEI. The CDR3 reads CASSPGYASTDTQYF. In DNA form, the CDR3 reads TGTGCCAGCAGCCCGGGCTATGCCAGCACAGATACGCAGTATTTT.

This chain joins TRBV9 and TRBJ2-1; TRBD1 aligns across 8 bases. The V segment lost 0 bases and the J segment 6 bases; nucleotides outside the gene matches: 2. Germline CDR1 and CDR2: SGDLS and YYNGEE. The CDR3 sequence is 14 residues long. CDR3 sequence reads: CASSVGDRFNEQFF. CDR3 nucleotides: TGTGCCAGCAGCGTAGGGGACAGGTTCAATGAGCAGTTCTTC.

This clone turned up a few times. The V call is TRBV10-3, the J call TRBJ2-7, with TRBD1 matching over 10 bases. The CDR3 loop spans 12 amino acids. Germline V lookup: CDR1 ENHRY, CDR2 SYGVKD. Germline trimming cut 10 bases from V and 3 bases from J; bases unmatched to any gene: 3. The CDR3 DNA sequence: TGTGCCAGCAGGACAGGGGGCTACGAGCAGTACTTC. It is translated as CASRTGGYEQYF.

This clone was picked up a small number of times. The chain recombines TRBV2 with TRBJ2-2; 8 positions agree with TRBD1. The trim removed 6 bases at V and 7 bases at J, leaving 10 bases unmatched. Germline CDR1 and CDR2: SNHLY and FYNNEI. The CDR3 is made up of 15 amino acids. The CDR3 bases are TGTGCCAGCAGCACTATGACAGGGGTCGGCGGGGAGCTGTTTTTT. It translates to CASSTMTGVGGELFF.

The V and J genes are TRBV7-9 and TRBJ1-2; no clear D gene. This CDR3 is built from 14 residues. Trimming left V 3 bases short and J 9 bases short, with 17 bases between. Germline V gives CDR1 SEHNR, CDR2 FQNEAQ (reference sequence). The CDR3 DNA reads as TGTGCCAGCAGCTTTTCGGCAGAATCTATGAGCTACACCTTC. This codes for CASSFSAESMSYTF.

The rearrangement joins TRBV7-2 to TRBJ1-2; the D gene is possibly TRBD1 (5 bases). Looked up from germline, CDR1 is SGHTA and CDR2 is FQGNSA. This CDR3 has 12 amino acids. Trimming took off 5 bases at V and 8 bases at J, with 12 bases between the two ends. CDR3 bases: TGTGCCAGCAGCCCCGACAGCGGAGGCTACACCTTC. The encoded protein is CASSPDSGGYTF.

This chain uses TRBV6-6 with TRBJ1-3, with D uncertain. V was cut by 6 bases and J by 2 bases, with 11 bases left in between. The CDR3 consists of 14 residues. Germline assignment: CDR1 MNHNY and CDR2 SVGAGI (reference sequence). Here the CDR3 DNA reads TGTGCCAGCAGCTCCCGGTATACTGGAAACACCATATATTTT. Amino acids: CASSSRYTGNTIYF.

This chain links TRBV28 with TRBJ1-6; D is unclear. V lost 10 bases and J lost 7, with 8 bases in between. Germline CDR1 is MDHEN and CDR2 is SYDVKM. This CDR3 is built from 11 residues. This CDR3 is CATSVNSPLHF. In DNA, the CDR3 is TGTGCCACCTCGGTCAATTCACCCCTCCACTTT.

The chain is built from TRBV6-6 and TRBJ2-7, with 8 bases lining up with TRBD2. Germline CDR1 MNHNY, CDR2 SVGAGI (reference sequence). This CDR3 has 13 amino acids. The ends lost 6 bases at V and 6 bases at J; junction bases unmatched: 7. This chain's CDR3 is CASSNKGTSEQYF. The CDR3 DNA follows: TGTGCCAGCAGCAATAAGGGGACTAGCGAGCAGTACTTC.

V is TRBV6-6 and J is TRBJ1-6; no firm D call. V was trimmed by 6 bases and J by 5 bases, leaving 11 bases between them. The CDR3 runs to 14 residues. The germline V gene has CDR1 MNHNY and CDR2 SVGAGI (reference sequence). The CDR3 DNA sequence: TGTGCCAGCAGGACCCCCGGCAATAATTCACCCCTCCACTTT. Encoded protein: CASRTPGNNSPLHF.

The chain carries TRBV5-1 and TRBJ2-3; D uncertain. Trimming removed 7 bases from V and 3 bases from J, with 6 bases in between. The CDR3 has 11 residues. In germline, CDR1 is SGHRS, CDR2 YFSETQ. CDR3 sequence reads: CASRETDTQYF. CDR3 nucleotide sequence: TGCGCCAGCCGAGAAACAGATACGCAGTATTTT. Filled out from reference TRBV5-1 and TRBJ2-3, the complete variable domain reads KAGVTQTPRYLIKTRGQQVTLSCSPISGHRSVSWYQQTPGQGLQFLFEYFSETQRNKGNFPGRFSGRQFSNSRSEMNVSTLELGDSALYLCASRETDTQYFGPGTRLTVL.

The chain employs TRBV9 and TRBJ2-3; 9 nucleotides align to TRBD2. Trimming cost V 4 bases and J 4 bases; bases outside gene matches: 7. Germline-derived CDR1 and CDR2 are SGDLS and YYNGEE. This CDR3 has 15 amino acids. The CDR3 nucleotides read TGTGCCAGCAGCTTTAGCGGGGGAGGCTCAGATACGCAGTATTTT. This translates into CASSFSGGGSDTQYF. Full variable domain (missing parts from reference TRBV9 and TRBJ2-3): DSGVTQTPKHLITATGQRVTLRCSPRSGDLSVYWYQQSLDQGLQFLIQYYNGEERAKGNILERFSAQQFPDLHSELNLSSLELGDSALYFCASSFSGGGSDTQYFGPGTRLTVL.

This clone occurred once. This sequence joins TRBV14 and TRBJ2-5; D unresolved. This CDR3 is 12 amino acids long. Trimming took off 4 bases at V and 2 bases at J, with 5 bases between the two ends. CDR1 and CDR2 (germline): SGHDN, FVKESK. This CDR3 reads CASSRDQETQYF. The CDR3 DNA reads TGTGCCAGCAGCCGCGATCAAGAGACCCAGTACTTC. Combining the CDR3 with reference TRBV14 and TRBJ2-5 gives the whole variable domain EAGVTQFPSHSVIEKGQTVTLRCDPISGHDNLYWYRRVMGKEIKFLLHFVKESKQDESGMPNNRFLAERTGGTYSTLKVQPAELEDSGVYFCASSRDQETQYFGPGTRLLVL.

The J gene is TRBJ2-3, the V gene TRBV7-9; 7 positions agree with TRBD2. CDR1 is SEHNR and CDR2 is FQNEAQ in the germline V gene (reference sequence). This CDR3 contains 12 residues. The ends lost 2 bases at V and 13 bases at J; junction bases unmatched: 6. The DNA of the CDR3 is TGTGCCAGCAGCTTAATCGGGACTATGAAGTATTTT. As protein: CASSLIGTMKYF. Full variable domain (missing parts from reference TRBV7-9 and TRBJ2-3): DTGVSQNPRHKITKRGQNVTFRCDPISEHNRLYWYRQTLGQGPEFLTYFQNEAQLEKSRLLSDRFSAERPKGSFSTLEIQRTEQGDSAMYLCASSLIGTMKYFGPGTRLTVL.

This rearrangement joins TRBV7-2 to TRBJ2-7; the match to TRBD1 covers 8 bases. The CDR3 is 15 residues long. The germline gives CDR1 SGHTA, CDR2 FQGNSA. V was clipped by 6 bases and J by 0 bases; unmatched bases: 7. The CDR3 is CASSYTGQGSYEQYF. CDR3 bases: TGTGCCAGCAGTTATACAGGACAGGGCTCCTACGAGCAGTACTTC.